This T cell receptor beta chain came from a study of CD8 T cells in ankylosing spondylitis. The CDR3 spans 14 residues. In germline, CDR1 is DFQATT, CDR2 SNEGSKA (reference sequence). V dropped 5 bases and J dropped 3; count of bases not matched to a gene: 9. Construction of TCR beta libraries was performed using quantitative 5'-RACE with molecular barcodes. Using its own MiXCR run on the 5' RACE reads, TCRdb lists one record per CDR3 protein. The repertoire holds roughly 230,000 distinct CDR3 sequences, with 7.5% to 9.5% as singletons. This clonotype has ten or more counts. What it recognizes is unknown. Study-level points and caveats: Clones linked with disease were CD8+ and fairly uncommon in the peripheral blood. Prior work had noted some motif variants in reactive arthritis blood and synovial fluid.

Specimen: blood, either unsorted or a sorted T cell fraction (not recorded which). The gene calls are TRBV20-1 and TRBJ1-2, with 7 positions matching TRBD1. The sequence came from a female donor with ankylosing spondylitis or in good health (not recorded which). The CDR3 spells CSAARTGAYYGYTF. CDR3 DNA: TGCAGTGCTGCACGCACAGGGGCGTACTATGGCTACACCTTC.